This note documents a single T cell receptor (beta chain) sequence. Antigen specificity is unknown. The CDR3 has 12 residues. Germline V lookup: CDR1 SNHLY, CDR2 FYNNEI. V lost 6 bases and J 5 bases, leaving 9 bases between the germline ends. The data were taken from a study of cytomegalovirus exposure and HLA in healthy donors. Study results and caveats: The classifier, whose performance was assessed in both the original and validation cohorts, reportedly diagnosed cytomegalovirus status with high specificity and sensitivity. Other equally common chains were less clonally expanded than HLA-associated TCR beta chains, a later analysis showed.

Primers included in the PCR were 60 Vbeta and 13 Jbeta primers. TCRdb's table, derived via immunoSEQ multiplex PCR, lists solely in-frame clones and lacks some. Here the sample spans about 180,000 clones, 65% to 90% being singletons. The chain links TRBV2 to TRBJ2-3; maybe TRBD1 (5 bases). The receptor's source is a girl aged 2-15 years in good health and CMV-seropositive. Sequencing input: PBMCs. CDR3 residues: CASRDDRDTQYF. CDR3 in DNA: TGTGCCAGCAGGGACGACAGAGATACGCAGTATTTT.